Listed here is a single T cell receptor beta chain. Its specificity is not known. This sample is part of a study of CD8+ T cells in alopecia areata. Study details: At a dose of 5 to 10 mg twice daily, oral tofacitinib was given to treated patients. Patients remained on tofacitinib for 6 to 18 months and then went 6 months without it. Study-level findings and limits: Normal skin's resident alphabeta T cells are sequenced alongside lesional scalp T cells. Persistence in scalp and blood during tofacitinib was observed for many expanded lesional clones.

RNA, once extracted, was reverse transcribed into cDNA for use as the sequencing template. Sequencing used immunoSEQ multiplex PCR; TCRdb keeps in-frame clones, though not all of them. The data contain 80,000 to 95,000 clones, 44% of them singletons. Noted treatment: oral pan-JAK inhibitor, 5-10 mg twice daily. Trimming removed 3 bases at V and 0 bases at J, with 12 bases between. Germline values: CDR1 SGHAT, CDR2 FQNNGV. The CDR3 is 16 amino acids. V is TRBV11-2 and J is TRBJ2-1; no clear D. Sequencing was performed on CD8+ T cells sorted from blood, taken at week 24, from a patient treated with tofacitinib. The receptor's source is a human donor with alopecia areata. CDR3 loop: CASSFSSGSSYNEQFF. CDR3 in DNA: TGTGCCAGCAGCTTTTCTTCAGGTAGCTCCTACAATGAGCAGTTCTTC.